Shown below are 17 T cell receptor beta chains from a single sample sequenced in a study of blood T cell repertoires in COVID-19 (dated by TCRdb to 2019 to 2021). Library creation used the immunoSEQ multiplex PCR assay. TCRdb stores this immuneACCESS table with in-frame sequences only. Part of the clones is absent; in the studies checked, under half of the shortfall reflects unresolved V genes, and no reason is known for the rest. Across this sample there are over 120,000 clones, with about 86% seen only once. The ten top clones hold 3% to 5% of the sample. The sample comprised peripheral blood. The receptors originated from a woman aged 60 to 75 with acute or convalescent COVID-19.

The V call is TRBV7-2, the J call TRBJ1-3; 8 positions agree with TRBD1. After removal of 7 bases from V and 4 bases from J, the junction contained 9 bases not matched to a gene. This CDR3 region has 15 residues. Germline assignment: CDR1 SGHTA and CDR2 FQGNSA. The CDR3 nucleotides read TGTGCCAGCACCCAATCAGGGGGCTCCGGAAACACCATATATTTT. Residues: CASTQSGGSGNTIYF.

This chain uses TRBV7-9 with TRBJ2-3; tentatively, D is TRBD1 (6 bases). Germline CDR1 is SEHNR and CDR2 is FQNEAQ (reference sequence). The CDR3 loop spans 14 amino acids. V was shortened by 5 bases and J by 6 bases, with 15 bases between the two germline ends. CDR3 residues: CASSSQSGADTQYF. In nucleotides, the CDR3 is TGTGCCAGCAGCAGTCAATCAGGGGCGGATACGCAGTATTTT.

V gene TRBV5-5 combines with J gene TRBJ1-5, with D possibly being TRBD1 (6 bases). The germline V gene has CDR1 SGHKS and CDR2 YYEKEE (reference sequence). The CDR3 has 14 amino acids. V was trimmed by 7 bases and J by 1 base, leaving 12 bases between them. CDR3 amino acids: CASWAGASNQPQHF. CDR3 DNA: TGTGCCAGCTGGGCGGGGGCCAGCAATCAGCCCCAGCATTTT.

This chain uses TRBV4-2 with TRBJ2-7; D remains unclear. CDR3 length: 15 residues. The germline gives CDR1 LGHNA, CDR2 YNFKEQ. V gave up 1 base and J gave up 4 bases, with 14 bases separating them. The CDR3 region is CASSQAISTVYEQYF. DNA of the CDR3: TGTGCCAGCAGCCAAGCAATTAGTACCGTTTACGAGCAGTACTTC.

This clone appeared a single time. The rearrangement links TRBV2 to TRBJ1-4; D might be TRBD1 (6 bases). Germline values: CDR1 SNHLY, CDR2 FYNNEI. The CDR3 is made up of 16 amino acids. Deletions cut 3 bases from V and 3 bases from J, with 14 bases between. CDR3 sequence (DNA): TGTGCCAGCAGTGACCTCGGCAGGGGTGCTAATGAAAAACTGTTTTTT. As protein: CASSDLGRGANEKLFF.

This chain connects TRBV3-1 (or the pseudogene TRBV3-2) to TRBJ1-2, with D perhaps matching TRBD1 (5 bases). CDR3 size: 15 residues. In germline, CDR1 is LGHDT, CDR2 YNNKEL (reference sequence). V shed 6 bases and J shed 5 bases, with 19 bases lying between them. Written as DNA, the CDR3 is TGTGCCAGCAGAAATCTCGGGGGGTCGAGTTATGGCTACACCTTC. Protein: CASRNLGGSSYGYTF.

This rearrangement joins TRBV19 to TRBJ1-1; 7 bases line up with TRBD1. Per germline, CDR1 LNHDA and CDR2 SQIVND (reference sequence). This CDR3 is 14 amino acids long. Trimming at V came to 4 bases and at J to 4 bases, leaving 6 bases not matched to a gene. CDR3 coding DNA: TGTGCCAGTAGTAGTGACAGGGTTGGCACTGAAGCTTTCTTT. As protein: CASSSDRVGTEAFF.

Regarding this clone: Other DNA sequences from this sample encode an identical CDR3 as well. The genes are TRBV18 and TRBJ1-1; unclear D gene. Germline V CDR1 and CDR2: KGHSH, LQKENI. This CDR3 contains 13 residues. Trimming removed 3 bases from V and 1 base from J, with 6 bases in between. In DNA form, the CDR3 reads TGTGCCAGCTCACCGAACGGGAACACTGAAGCTTTCTTT. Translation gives CASSPNGNTEAFF. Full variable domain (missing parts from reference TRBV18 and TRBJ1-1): NAGVMQNPRHLVRRRGQEARLRCSPMKGHSHVYWYRQLPEEGLKFMVYLQKENIIDESGMPKERFSAEFPKEGPSILRIQQVVRGDSAAYFCASSPNGNTEAFFGQGTRLTVV.

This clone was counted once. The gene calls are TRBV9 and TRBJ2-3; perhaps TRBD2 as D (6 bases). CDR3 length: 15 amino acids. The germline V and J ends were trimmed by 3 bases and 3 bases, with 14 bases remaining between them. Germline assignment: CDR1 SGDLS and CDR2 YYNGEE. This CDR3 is CASSARGSGTDTQYF. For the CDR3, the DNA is TGTGCCAGCAGCGCCCGCGGAAGCGGGACAGATACGCAGTATTTT.

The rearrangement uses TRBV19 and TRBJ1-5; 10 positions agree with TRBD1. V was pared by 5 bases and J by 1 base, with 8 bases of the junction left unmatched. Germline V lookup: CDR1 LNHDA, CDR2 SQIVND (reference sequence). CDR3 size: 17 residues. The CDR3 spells CASSPPGQGESNQPQHF. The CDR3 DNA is TGTGCCAGTAGTCCACCTGGACAGGGGGAGAGCAATCAGCCCCAGCATTTT.

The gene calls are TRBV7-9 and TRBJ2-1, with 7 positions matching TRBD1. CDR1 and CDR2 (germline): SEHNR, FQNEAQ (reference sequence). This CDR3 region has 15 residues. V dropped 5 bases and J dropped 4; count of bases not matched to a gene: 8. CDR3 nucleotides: TGTGCCAGCAGCCCGCCGGGACAGAAATACAATGAGCAGTTCTTC. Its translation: CASSPPGQKYNEQFF.

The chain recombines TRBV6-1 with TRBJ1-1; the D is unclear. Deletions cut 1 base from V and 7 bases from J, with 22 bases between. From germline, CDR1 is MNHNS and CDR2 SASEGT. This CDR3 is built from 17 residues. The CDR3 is CASSEVGGKVSLLEAFF. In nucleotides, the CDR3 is TGTGCCAGCAGTGAAGTTGGAGGGAAGGTGAGCCTCCTTGAAGCTTTCTTT.

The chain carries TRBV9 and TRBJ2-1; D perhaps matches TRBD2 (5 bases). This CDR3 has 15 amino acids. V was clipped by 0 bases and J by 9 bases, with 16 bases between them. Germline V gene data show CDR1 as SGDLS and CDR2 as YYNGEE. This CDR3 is CASSVGSLASTEQFF. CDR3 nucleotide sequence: TGTGCCAGCAGCGTAGGTTCCCTAGCTTCGACTGAGCAGTTCTTC.

The CDR3 here is CATTGGVRLRGYTF. CDR3 coding DNA: TGTGCCACCACGGGGGGGGTCCGACTCCGGGGCTACACCTTC. This chain links TRBV28 with TRBJ1-2; the D gene is possibly TRBD1 (5 bases). Germline V CDR1 and CDR2: MDHEN, SYDVKM. Trimming stripped 10 bases from V and 8 bases from J, with 23 bases between. The CDR3 sequence is 14 residues long.

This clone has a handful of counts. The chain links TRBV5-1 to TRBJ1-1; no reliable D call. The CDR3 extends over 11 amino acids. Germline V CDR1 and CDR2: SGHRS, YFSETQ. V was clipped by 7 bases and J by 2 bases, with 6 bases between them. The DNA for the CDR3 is TGCGCCAGCTACAGTAACACTGAAGCTTTCTTT. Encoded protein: CASYSNTEAFF.

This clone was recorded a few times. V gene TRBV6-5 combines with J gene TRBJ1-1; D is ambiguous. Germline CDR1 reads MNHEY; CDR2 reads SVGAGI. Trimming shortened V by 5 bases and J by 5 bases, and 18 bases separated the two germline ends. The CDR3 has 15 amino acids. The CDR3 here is CASSNFHGEGTEAFF. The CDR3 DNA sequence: TGTGCCAGCAGTAACTTCCACGGAGAAGGAACTGAAGCTTTCTTT.

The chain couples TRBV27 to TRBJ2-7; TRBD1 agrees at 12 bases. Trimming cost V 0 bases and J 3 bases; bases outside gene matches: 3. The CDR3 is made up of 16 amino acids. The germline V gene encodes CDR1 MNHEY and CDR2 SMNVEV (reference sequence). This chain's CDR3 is CASSLSGTGGHYEQYF. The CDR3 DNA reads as TGTGCCAGCAGTTTATCCGGGACAGGGGGCCACTACGAGCAGTACTTC.